The 27 T cell receptor beta chains reported below all come from one sample, sequenced in a study of CXCR3-negative and CXCR3-positive naive CD8 T cells. Researchers prepared the TRB cDNA libraries using 5' RACE with UMI labels. From the 5' RACE reads, TCRdb lists one entry per CDR3 protein and no DNA. This sample's table has 100,000 to 150,000 distinct CDR3 sequences. Sequencing was done on a sample of naive CXCR3- CD8+ T cells from blood. The subset denotes: CD45RO-CCR7+CD27+CD95- naive CD8+ T cells lacking CXCR3 (TNR3-). Receptors were obtained from a human donor in good health. Some clones in this sample may be carry-over from other donors' samples.

V usage is TRBV27 and J usage is TRBJ2-1; the TRBD2 assignment by TCRdb is unverifiable without DNA. The V gene's germline CDR1 is MNHEY and CDR2 SMNVEV (reference sequence). CDR3 size: 14 residues. This chain's CDR3 is CASSLGTSSNEQFF.

The gene calls are TRBV4-1 and TRBJ2-1; without DNA, the TCRdb call of TRBD1 cannot be checked. CDR1 is MGHRA, CDR2 YSYEKL, per germline. This CDR3 is built from 19 residues. The CDR3 protein is CASSQDFGLRQGEDNEQFF.

V and J are TRBV21-1 and TRBJ1-5. TRBV21-1 is recorded as a pseudogene. The CDR3 sequence is 16 residues long. The CDR3 spells CASSKIGIGRNQPQHF.

The CDR3 here is CASNDPRTGKNSGANVLTF. This rearrangement joins TRBV7-8 to TRBJ2-6; TCRdb calls TRBD1, which cannot be checked without DNA. CDR1 and CDR2 (germline): SGHVS, FQNEAQ. The CDR3 consists of 19 residues.

The J gene is TRBJ1-1, the V gene TRBV28; with no DNA, the TCRdb D assignment of TRBD1 cannot be verified. This CDR3 has 14 residues. The V gene's germline CDR1 is MDHEN and CDR2 SYDVKM. CDR3 sequence reads: CASSLDSSNTEAFF.

The V call is TRBV7-6, the J call TRBJ2-7; TCRdb picks TRBD1, but there is no DNA to check that call. This CDR3 has 15 amino acids. Germline CDR1 SGHVS, CDR2 FNYEAQ. The CDR3 region is CASSRGTGEFYEQYF.

The rearrangement joins TRBV7-2 to TRBJ2-1; TCRdb indicates TRBD2, and absent DNA this call remains unverified. Per germline, CDR1 SGHTA and CDR2 FQGNSA. This CDR3 comprises 15 residues. CDR3: CASSLEKREWDEQFF.

The J gene is TRBJ2-7, the V gene TRBV7-9. The CDR3 extends over 13 amino acids. CDR1 and CDR2 (germline): SEHNR, FQNEAQ (reference sequence). CDR3 sequence: CASSQADNYEQYF.

This chain uses TRBV10-3 with TRBJ2-1; without DNA, the TCRdb call of TRBD1 cannot be checked. Germline V gene lookup returns CDR1 ENHRY and CDR2 SYGVKD. This CDR3 is built from 13 residues. CDR3 sequence: CATGTGRSNEQFF.

V and J are TRBV20-1 and TRBJ2-7; checking the TCRdb D call of TRBD2 is not possible without DNA. This CDR3 is built from 16 residues. Germline CDR1 DFQATT, CDR2 SNEGSKA (reference sequence). CDR3: CSARVHERGDWYEQYF.

J is TRBJ2-5 and V is TRBV7-3; TCRdb reports TRBD2, a call that lacks DNA to check it against. This CDR3 has 14 residues. Germline V gene sequence: CDR1 SGHTA, CDR2 FQGTGA. The CDR3 protein is CASSPAGGQETQYF. The variable domain in full, with the rest retrieved from reference TRBV7-3 and TRBJ2-5, is GAGVSQTPSNKVTEKGKYVELRCDPISGHTALYWYRQSLGQGPEFLIYFQGTGAADDSGLPNDRFFAVRPEGSVSTLKIQRTERGDSAVYLCASSPAGGQETQYFGPGTRLLVL.

The chain couples TRBV4-3 to TRBJ1-5; TCRdb designates TRBD1, a call that cannot be tested without DNA. The CDR3 is 16 residues long. Germline lookup yields CDR1 LGHNA and CDR2 YSLEER. CDR3 amino acids: CASSQGRGGVNQPQHF.

The chain has TRBV7-2 and TRBJ1-1; TCRdb picks TRBD1, but there is no DNA to check that call. From germline, CDR1 is SGHTA and CDR2 FQGNSA. CDR3 length: 17 amino acids. This CDR3 reads CASSLDSTGRPDTEAFF.

The chain employs TRBV25-1 and TRBJ1-6; no DNA is available, so the TRBD1 call from TCRdb remains unchecked. The germline V gene encodes CDR1 MGHDK and CDR2 SYGVNS. The CDR3 loop spans 11 amino acids. The CDR3 sequence is CASGRGSPLHF. Combining the CDR3 with reference TRBV25-1 and TRBJ1-6 gives the whole variable domain EADIYQTPRYLVIGTGKKITLECSQTMGHDKMYWYQQDPGMELHLIHYSYGVNSTEKGDLSSESTVSRIRTEHFPLTLESARPSHTSQYLCASGRGSPLHFGNGTRLTVT.

The V and J genes are TRBV28 and TRBJ2-7; lacking DNA, the TRBD1 call made by TCRdb goes unchecked. Germline loops: CDR1 MDHEN, CDR2 SYDVKM. CDR3 length equals 15 residues. The CDR3 here is CASSPYRDGAYEQYF.

The V gene is TRBV27, the J gene TRBJ2-7; TCRdb lists TRBD1, though no DNA is available to test this call. Per germline, CDR1 MNHEY and CDR2 SMNVEV (reference sequence). The CDR3 runs to 15 residues. This CDR3 is CASSSPTLQGYEQYF.

The chain employs TRBV7-9 and TRBJ2-1; the D call of TRBD1 rests on TCRdb alone, since no DNA is present to check it. Looked up from germline, CDR1 is SEHNR and CDR2 is FQNEAQ (reference sequence). The length of the CDR3 is 14 residues. This CDR3 reads CASSPGGAVNEQFF.

The V gene is TRBV5-6, the J gene TRBJ2-7; the D call of TRBD1 rests on TCRdb alone, since no DNA is present to check it. The CDR3 spans 16 residues. In germline, CDR1 is SGHDT, CDR2 YYEEEE. CDR3 region: CASSFINGQASYEQYF.

The rearrangement joins TRBV5-4 to TRBJ2-5; the TCRdb call, TRBD1, lacks DNA for checking. The CDR3 consists of 13 residues. The germline V gene encodes CDR1 SGHNT and CDR2 YYREEE (reference sequence). CDR3 loop: CASSLLGEETQYF. Combining the CDR3 with reference TRBV5-4 and TRBJ2-5 gives the whole variable domain ETGVTQSPTHLIKTRGQQVTLRCSSQSGHNTVSWYQQALGQGPQFIFQYYREEENGRGNFPPRFSGLQFPNYSSELNVNALELDDSALYLCASSLLGEETQYFGPGTRLLVL.

The genes are TRBV12-3 or TRBV12-4 and TRBJ1-1; the D call of TRBD1 rests on TCRdb alone, since no DNA is present to check it. CDR3 size: 14 residues. CDR3 region: CASSYRVPGTEAFF.

The CDR3 sequence: CSVEGLSTDTQYF. The chain has TRBV29-1 and TRBJ2-3; the D gene TCRdb calls, TRBD2, cannot be checked with no DNA. This CDR3 region has 13 residues. Looked up from germline, CDR1 is SQVTM and CDR2 is ANQGSEA.

V is TRBV12-3 or TRBV12-4 and J is TRBJ2-3; as DNA is missing, the TRBD1 call by TCRdb cannot be tested. This CDR3 spans 16 amino acids. CDR3 protein: CASKEEQGPSTDTQYF.

The chain couples TRBV27 to TRBJ1-1; with no DNA, the TCRdb D assignment of TRBD1 cannot be verified. This CDR3 comprises 14 residues. Looked up from germline, CDR1 is MNHEY and CDR2 is SMNVEV (reference sequence). The CDR3 sequence is CASSWTGGRSEAFF.

V usage is TRBV5-1 and J usage is TRBJ2-1; the D call of TRBD2 rests on TCRdb alone, since no DNA is present to check it. The length of the CDR3 is 15 residues. Germline CDR1 SGHRS, CDR2 YFSETQ. The CDR3 region is CASTDGGGVYNEQFF.

The chain employs TRBV29-1 and TRBJ2-7; as DNA is missing, the TRBD1 call by TCRdb cannot be tested. Germline assignment: CDR1 SQVTM and CDR2 ANQGSEA. This CDR3 is 13 amino acids long. This chain's CDR3 is CSASGQGPFEQYF.

V gene TRBV15 combines with J gene TRBJ2-1; TCRdb indicates TRBD1, and absent DNA this call remains unverified. The germline CDR1 and CDR2 sequences are LNHNV and YYDKDF (reference sequence). The CDR3 length is 15 residues. CDR3 protein: CANSSGGSSYNEQFF.

The chain couples TRBV6-6 to TRBJ2-7; TCRdb's D call of TRBD1 is untestable without DNA. Per the germline V gene, CDR1 is MNHNY and CDR2 is SVGAGI (reference sequence). The CDR3 loop spans 13 amino acids. CDR3: CASMKGASYEQYF.